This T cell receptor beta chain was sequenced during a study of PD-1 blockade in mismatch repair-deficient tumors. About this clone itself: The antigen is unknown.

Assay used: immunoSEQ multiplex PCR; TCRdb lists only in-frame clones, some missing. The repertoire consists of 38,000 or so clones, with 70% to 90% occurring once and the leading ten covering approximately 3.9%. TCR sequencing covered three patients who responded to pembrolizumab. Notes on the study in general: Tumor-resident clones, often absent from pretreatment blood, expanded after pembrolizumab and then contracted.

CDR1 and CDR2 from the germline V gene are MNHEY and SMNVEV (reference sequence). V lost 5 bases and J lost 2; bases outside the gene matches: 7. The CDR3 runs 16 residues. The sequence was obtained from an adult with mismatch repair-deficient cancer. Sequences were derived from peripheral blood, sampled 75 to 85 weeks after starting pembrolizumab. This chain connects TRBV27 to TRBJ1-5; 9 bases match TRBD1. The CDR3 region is CASSPTWTGGNQPQHF. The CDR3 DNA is TGTGCCAGCAGTCCTACCTGGACAGGGGGCAATCAGCCCCAGCATTTT.